Detailed here is one TCR beta chain. The target antigen is unknown. The entry originates in a study of OX40 agonist ivuxolimab in advanced cancers. Study at large: Patients were given ivuxolimab, an antibody that agonizes OX40 (CD134). Patient treatment consisted of intravenous ivuxolimab administration every 2 weeks at 0.01 to 10 mg/kg. Study conclusions and caveats: Compared with CD4+, CD8+ T cells on average had more expanded clones.

The investigators sampled blood at baseline, at cycle 4 day 1, and at cycle 7 day 1. The germline CDR1 and CDR2 sequences are SQVTM and ANQGSEA. The CDR3 has 10 residues. V was pared by 6 bases and J by 2 bases, with 3 bases between. The table came from immunoSEQ multiplex PCR; TCRdb's copy has only in-frame clones and leaves some out. The sample lists tens of thousands of clones; roughly 94% were seen once. Specimen: CD4+ or CD8+ T cells sorted from blood, collected in a trial of the OX40 agonist ivuxolimab. The chain recombines TRBV29-1 with TRBJ2-3, with D unclear. This TCR was recovered from an adult with an advanced solid tumor such as melanoma, head and neck, liver or kidney cancer. CDR3: CSVTTDTQYF. CDR3 bases: TGCAGCGTCACCACAGATACGCAGTATTTT.